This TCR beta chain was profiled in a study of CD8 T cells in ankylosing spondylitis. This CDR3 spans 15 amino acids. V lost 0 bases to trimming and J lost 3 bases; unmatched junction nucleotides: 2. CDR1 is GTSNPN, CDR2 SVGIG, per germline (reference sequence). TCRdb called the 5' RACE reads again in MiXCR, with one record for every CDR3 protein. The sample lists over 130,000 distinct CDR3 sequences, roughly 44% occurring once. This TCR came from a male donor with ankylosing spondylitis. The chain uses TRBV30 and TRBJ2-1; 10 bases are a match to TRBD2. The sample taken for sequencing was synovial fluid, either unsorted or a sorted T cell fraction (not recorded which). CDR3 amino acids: CAWSVSSGGYNEQFF. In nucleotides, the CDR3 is TGTGCCTGGAGTGTCTCTAGCGGGGGCTACAATGAGCAGTTCTTC.